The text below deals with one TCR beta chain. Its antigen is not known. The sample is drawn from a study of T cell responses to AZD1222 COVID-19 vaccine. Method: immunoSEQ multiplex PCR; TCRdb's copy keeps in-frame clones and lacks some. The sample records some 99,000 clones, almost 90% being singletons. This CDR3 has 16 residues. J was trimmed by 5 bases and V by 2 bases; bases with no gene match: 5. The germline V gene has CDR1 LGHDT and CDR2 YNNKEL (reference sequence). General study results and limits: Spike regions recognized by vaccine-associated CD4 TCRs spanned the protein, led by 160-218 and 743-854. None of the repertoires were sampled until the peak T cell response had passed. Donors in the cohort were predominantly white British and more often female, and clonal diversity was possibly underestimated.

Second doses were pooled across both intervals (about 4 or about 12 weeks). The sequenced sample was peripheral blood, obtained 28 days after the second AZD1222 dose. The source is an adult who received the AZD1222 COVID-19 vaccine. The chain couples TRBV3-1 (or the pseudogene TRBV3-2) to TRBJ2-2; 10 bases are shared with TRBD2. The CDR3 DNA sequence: TGTGCCAGCAGCCAATATACTAGCGGGATAACCGGGGAGCTGTTTTTT. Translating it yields CASSQYTSGITGELFF.